This TCR beta chain is drawn from a study of early stage breast cancer tumors. Study conclusions and caveats: Tumors had roughly 2.4-fold higher T cell density and higher clonality than adjacent normal breast tissue.

Regarding this clone: Its antigen is not identified.

The data were produced by immunoSEQ multiplex PCR, yet TCRdb's version contains in-frame clones alone and is incomplete. Of roughly 56,000 clones in the sample, about 74% were seen once. The sequenced sample was blood. The TCR originated in a person aged 30 to 40 with breast cancer.

The CDR3 DNA reads TGTGCCTGGGAGGCGGGGAATCGTTTTATGAACACTGAAGCTTTCTTT. It encodes CAWEAGNRFMNTEAFF. V usage is TRBV30 and J usage is TRBJ1-1; D uncertain. Trimming cost V 5 bases and J 0 bases, with 19 bases left between them. The CDR3 is 16 amino acids. CDR1 GTSNPN and CDR2 SVGIG come from the germline V gene (reference sequence). Supplemented by reference TRBV30 and TRBJ1-1, the full variable domain reads SQTIHQWPATLVQPVGSPLSLECTVEGTSNPNLYWYRQAAGRGLQLLFYSVGIGQISSEVPQNLSASRPQDRQFILSSKKLLLSDSGFYLCAWEAGNRFMNTEAFFGQGTRLTVV.